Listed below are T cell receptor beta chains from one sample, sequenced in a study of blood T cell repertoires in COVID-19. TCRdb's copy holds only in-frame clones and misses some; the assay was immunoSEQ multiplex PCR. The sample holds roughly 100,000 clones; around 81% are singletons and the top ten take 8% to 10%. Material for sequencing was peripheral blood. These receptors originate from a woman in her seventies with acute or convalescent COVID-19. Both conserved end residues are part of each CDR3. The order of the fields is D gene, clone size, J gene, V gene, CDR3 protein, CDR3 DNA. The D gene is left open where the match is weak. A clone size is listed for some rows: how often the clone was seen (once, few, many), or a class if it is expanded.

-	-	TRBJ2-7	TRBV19	CASSILRGYEQYF	TGTGCCAGTAGTATCCTCAGGGGTTACGAGCAGTACTTC
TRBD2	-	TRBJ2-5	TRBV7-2	CASSLVGSGGQGETQYF	TGTGCCAGCAGCTTAGTGGGTAGCGGGGGGCAGGGGGAGACCCAGTACTTC
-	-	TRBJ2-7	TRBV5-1	CASSLDPSPSSYEQYF	TGCGCCAGCAGCTTGGACCCTAGCCCGAGCTCCTACGAGCAGTACTTC
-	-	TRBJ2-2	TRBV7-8	CASTRAAAGTGELFF	TGTGCCAGCACCCGAGCTGCTGCGGGGACCGGGGAGCTGTTTTTT
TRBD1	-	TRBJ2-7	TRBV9	CASSPGTGGEGEQYF	TGTGCCAGCAGCCCCGGGACAGGGGGCGAGGGTGAGCAGTACTTC
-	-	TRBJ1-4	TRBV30	CAWSVAGSATNEKLFF	TGTGCCTGGAGCGTGGCGGGTTCCGCAACTAATGAAAAACTGTTTTTT
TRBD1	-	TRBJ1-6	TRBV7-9	CASSSGTGGNSPLHF	TGTGCCAGCAGTTCCGGGACAGGGGGCAATTCACCCCTCCACTTT
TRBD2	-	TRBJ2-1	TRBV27	CASSRRGAGTSWGEQFF	TGTGCCAGCAGCCGCCGGGGGGCGGGGACTAGCTGGGGTGAGCAGTTCTTC
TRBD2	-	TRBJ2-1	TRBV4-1	CASSQEGRDKLVTYNEQFF	TGCGCCAGCAGCCAAGAGGGGAGGGATAAACTAGTCACCTACAATGAGCAGTTCTTC
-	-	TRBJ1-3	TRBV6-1	CASSASAGPSSGNTIYF	TGTGCCAGCAGTGCCTCGGCGGGGCCGAGCTCTGGAAACACCATATATTTT
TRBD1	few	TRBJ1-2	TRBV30	CAWSEGTGSGYTF	TGTGCCTGGAGTGAGGGGACAGGGAGCGGCTACACCTTC
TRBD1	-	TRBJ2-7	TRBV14	CASSQTGTVYEQYF	TGTGCCAGCAGCCAAACCGGGACAGTCTACGAGCAGTACTTC
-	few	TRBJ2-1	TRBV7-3	CASRHQGSSYNEQFF	TGTGCCAGCCGCCACCAAGGGAGCTCCTACAATGAGCAGTTCTTC
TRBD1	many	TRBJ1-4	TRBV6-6	CASSLTGDFGEKLFF	TGTGCCAGCAGTCTTACAGGGGATTTTGGTGAAAAACTGTTTTTT
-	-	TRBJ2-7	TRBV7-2	CASSLVRGLNPSYEQYF	TGTGCCAGCAGCTTAGTGAGGGGACTCAACCCGTCCTACGAGCAGTACTTC
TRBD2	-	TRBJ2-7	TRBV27	CASSPGLAFEQYF	TGTGCCAGCAGTCCGGGACTAGCGTTCGAGCAGTACTTC
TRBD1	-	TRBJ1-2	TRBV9	CASSVAGGMGYGYTF	TGTGCCAGCAGCGTAGCAGGGGGCATGGGGTATGGCTACACCTTC
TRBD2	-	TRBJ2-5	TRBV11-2	CASSPTRGVETQYF	TGTGCCAGCAGCCCCACCCGGGGGGTGGAGACCCAGTACTTC
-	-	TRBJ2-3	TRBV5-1	CASSLGVARSSTDTQYF	TGCGCCAGCAGCTTGGGGGTAGCGAGGTCTAGCACAGATACGCAGTATTTT
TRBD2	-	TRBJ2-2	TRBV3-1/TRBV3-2	CASSQESLSGLGTGELFF	TGTGCCAGCAGCCAAGAATCCCTTAGCGGGTTGGGCACCGGGGAGCTGTTTTTT
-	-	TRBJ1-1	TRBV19	CASSILDKNTEAFF	TGTGCCAGTAGTATTTTGGACAAGAACACTGAAGCTTTCTTT
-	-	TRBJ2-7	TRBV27	CASSPSGYEQYF	TGTGCCAGCAGTCCCTCGGGCTACGAGCAGTACTTC
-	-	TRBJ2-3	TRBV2	CASSDNQGTDTQYF	TGTGCCAGCAGTGACAACCAGGGAACAGATACGCAGTATTTT
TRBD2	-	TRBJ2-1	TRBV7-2	CASSLASGGGSSYNEQFF	TGTGCCAGCAGCTTAGCCAGCGGGGGGGGGAGCTCCTACAATGAGCAGTTCTTC
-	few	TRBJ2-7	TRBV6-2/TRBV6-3	CASSYSSPYEQYF	TGTGCCAGCAGTTACAGCTCCCCCTACGAGCAGTACTTC
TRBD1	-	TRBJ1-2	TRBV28	CASSLGQGDGYTF	TGTGCCAGCTCCCTCGGGCAGGGGGATGGCTACACCTTC
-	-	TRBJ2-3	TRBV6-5	CASRKGFPTDTQYF	TGTGCCAGCAGGAAGGGGTTCCCCACAGATACGCAGTATTTT
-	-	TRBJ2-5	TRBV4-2	CASSQGVETETQYF	TGTGCCAGCAGCCAAGGGGTGGAGACGGAGACCCAGTACTTC
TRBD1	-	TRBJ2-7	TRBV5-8	CASSLAPTGPYEQYF	TGTGCCAGCAGCTTGGCACCGACAGGGCCCTACGAGCAGTACTTC
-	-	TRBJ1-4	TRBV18	CASSPWGESEKLFF	TGTGCCAGCTCACCATGGGGGGAATCTGAAAAACTGTTTTTT
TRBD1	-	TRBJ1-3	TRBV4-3	CASSQDAGTGASGNTIYF	TGCGCCAGCAGCCAAGATGCGGGGACAGGGGCCTCTGGAAACACCATATATTTT
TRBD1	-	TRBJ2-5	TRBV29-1	CSVEEGAGGQETQYF	TGCAGCGTTGAAGAAGGGGCAGGGGGACAGGAGACCCAGTACTTC
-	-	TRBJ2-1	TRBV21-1	CASSVRRGIEFF	TGTGCCAGCAGCGTTCGCCGGGGGATAGAGTTCTTC
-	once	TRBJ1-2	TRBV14	CASSRQGYGYTF	TGTGCCAGCAGCCGCCAGGGGTATGGCTACACCTTC
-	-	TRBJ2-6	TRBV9	CASSAWGEAPGANVLTF	TGTGCCAGCAGCGCATGGGGGGAAGCCCCTGGGGCCAACGTCCTGACTTTC
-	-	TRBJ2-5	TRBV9	CASSPAGRGWTQYF	TGTGCCAGCAGCCCGGCAGGGCGGGGATGGACCCAGTACTTC
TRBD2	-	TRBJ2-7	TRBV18	CASSPGGSSHEQYF	TGTGCCAGCTCCCCGGGGGGGTCGTCTCACGAGCAGTACTTC
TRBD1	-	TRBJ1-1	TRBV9	CASSETGGGSEAFF	TGTGCCAGCAGCGAAACAGGGGGAGGGTCTGAAGCTTTCTTT
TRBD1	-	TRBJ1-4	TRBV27	CASSPRVGTGLEKLFF	TGTGCCAGCAGCCCGAGAGTCGGGACAGGGTTGGAAAAACTGTTTTTT
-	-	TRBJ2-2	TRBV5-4	CASSLTGSGGELFF	TGTGCCAGCAGCTTGACCGGGAGTGGTGGGGAGCTGTTTTTT
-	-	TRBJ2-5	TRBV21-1	CASSKLKGGVPQETQYF	TGTGCCAGCAGCAAACTGAAGGGCGGGGTCCCCCAAGAGACCCAGTACTTC
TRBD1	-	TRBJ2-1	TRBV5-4	CASSDEDRGLGQFF	TGTGCCAGCAGCGACGAGGACAGGGGATTGGGGCAGTTCTTC
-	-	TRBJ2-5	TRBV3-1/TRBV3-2	CASSQERRGGLVQETQYF	TGTGCCAGCAGCCAAGAGAGGAGGGGGGGCCTAGTTCAAGAGACCCAGTACTTC